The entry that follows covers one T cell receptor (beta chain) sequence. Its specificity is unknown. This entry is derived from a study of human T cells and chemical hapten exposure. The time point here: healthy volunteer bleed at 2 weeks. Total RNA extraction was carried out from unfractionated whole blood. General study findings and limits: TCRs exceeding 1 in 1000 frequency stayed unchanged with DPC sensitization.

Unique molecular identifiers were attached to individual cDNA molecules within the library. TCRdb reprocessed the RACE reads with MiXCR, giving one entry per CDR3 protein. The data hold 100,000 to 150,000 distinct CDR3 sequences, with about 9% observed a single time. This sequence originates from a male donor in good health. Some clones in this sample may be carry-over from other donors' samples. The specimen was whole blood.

CDR3 region: CSASLPLAGYNEQFF. CDR3 DNA sequence: TGCAGTGCTTCCCTTCCTCTAGCGGGTTACAATGAGCAGTTCTTC. The chain is built from TRBV20-1 and TRBJ2-1; the match to TRBD2 covers 8 bases. The CDR3 sequence is 15 residues long. The trim removed 5 bases at V and 4 bases at J, leaving 10 bases unmatched. The germline CDR1 and CDR2 sequences are DFQATT and SNEGSKA (reference sequence).